The source of this TCR beta chain is a study of cytomegalovirus exposure and HLA in healthy donors. The study's findings and limits: Many donors carried some public TCRs, although rarity characterized most TCR sequences.

Turning to this clone: Its target is not known.

V shed 6 bases and J shed 9 bases, with 18 bases lying between them. The CDR3 loop spans 14 amino acids. Germline V gene data show CDR1 as MNHEY and CDR2 as SVGAGI. PCR was performed using 60 Vbeta and 13 Jbeta primers. Repertoires were generated with immunoSEQ multiplex PCR, while TCRdb's copy carries only in-frame clones and drops some. The table includes around 200,000 clones, 80% detected once. The chain links TRBV6-5 to TRBJ1-5; a possible D gene is TRBD1 (6 bases). Sequenced: PBMCs. The receptor's source is a boy between 10 and 17 years old in good health and CMV-seronegative. The CDR3 sequence: CASSAKQGVWPQHF. The CDR3 DNA sequence: TGTGCCAGCAGCGCTAAACAGGGAGTCTGGCCCCAGCATTTT.